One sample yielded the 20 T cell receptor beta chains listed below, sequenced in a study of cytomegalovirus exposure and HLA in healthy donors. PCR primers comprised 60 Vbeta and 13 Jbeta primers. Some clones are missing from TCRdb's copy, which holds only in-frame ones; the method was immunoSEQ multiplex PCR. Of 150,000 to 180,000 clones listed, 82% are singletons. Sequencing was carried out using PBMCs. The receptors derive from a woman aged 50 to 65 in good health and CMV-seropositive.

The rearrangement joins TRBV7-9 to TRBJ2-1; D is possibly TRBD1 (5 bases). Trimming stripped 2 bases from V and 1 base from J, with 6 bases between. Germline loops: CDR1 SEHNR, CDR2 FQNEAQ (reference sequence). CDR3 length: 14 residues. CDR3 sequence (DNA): TGTGCCAGCAGCTTACAGGGATCCTACAATGAGCAGTTCTTC. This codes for CASSLQGSYNEQFF.

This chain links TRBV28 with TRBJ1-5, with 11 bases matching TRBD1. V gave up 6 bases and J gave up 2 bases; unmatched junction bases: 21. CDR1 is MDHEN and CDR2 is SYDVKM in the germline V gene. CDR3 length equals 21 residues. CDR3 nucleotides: TGTGCCAGCAGATACAAAGGACAGGGGGCTCGTACTTGGAATCGCAATCAGCCCCAGCATTTT. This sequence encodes CASRYKGQGARTWNRNQPQHF.

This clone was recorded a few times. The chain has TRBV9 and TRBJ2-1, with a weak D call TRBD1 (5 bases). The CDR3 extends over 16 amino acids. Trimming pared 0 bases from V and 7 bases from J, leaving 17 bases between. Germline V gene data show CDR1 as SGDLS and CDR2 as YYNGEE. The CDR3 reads CASSVEGVSIGNEQFF. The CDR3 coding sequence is TGTGCCAGCAGCGTAGAAGGGGTATCGATTGGGAATGAGCAGTTCTTC.

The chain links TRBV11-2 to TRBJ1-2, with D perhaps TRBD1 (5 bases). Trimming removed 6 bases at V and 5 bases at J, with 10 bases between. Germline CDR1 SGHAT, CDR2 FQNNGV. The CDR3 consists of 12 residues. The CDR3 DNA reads TGTGCCAGCAGGCAGACAGCGTATGGCTACACCTTC. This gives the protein CASRQTAYGYTF.

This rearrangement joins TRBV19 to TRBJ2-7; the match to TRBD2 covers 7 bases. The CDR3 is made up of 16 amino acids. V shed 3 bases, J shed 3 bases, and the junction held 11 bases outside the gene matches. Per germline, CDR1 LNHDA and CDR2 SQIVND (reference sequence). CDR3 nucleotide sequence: TGTGCCAGTAGTATGGCAGGGAGGGCCTCCTTCTACGAGCAGTACTTC. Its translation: CASSMAGRASFYEQYF.

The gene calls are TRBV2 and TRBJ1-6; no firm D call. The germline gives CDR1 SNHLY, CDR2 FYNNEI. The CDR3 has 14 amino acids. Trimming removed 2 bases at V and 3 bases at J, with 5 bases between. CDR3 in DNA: TGTGCCAGCAGTGAAAGCGGCTATAATTCACCCCTCCACTTT. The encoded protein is CASSESGYNSPLHF.

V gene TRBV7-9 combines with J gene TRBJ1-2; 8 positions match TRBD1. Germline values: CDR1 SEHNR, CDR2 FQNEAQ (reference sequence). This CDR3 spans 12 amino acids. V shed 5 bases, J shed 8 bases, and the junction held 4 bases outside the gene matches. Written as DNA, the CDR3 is TGTGCCAGCAGCCCCCGACAGGGGGGCTACACCTTC. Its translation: CASSPRQGGYTF.

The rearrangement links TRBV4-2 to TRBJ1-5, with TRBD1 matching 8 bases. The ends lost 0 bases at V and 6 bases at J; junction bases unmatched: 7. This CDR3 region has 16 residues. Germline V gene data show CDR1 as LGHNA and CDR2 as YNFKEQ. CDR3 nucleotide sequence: TGTGCCAGCAGCCAAGACGGGCAGGGGGCGGGTCAGCCCCAGCATTTT. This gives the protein CASSQDGQGAGQPQHF.

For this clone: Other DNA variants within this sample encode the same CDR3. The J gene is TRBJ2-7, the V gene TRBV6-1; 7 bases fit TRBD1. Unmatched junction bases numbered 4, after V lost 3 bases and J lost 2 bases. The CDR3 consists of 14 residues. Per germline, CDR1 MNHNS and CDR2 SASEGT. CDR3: CASSETGRTYEQYF. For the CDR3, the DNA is TGTGCCAGCAGTGAGACAGGGCGAACCTACGAGCAGTACTTC.

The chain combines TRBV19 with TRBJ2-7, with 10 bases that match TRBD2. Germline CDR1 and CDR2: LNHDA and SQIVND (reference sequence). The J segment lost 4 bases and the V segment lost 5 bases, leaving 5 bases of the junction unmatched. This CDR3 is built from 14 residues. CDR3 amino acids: CASSAASGGYEQYF. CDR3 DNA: TGTGCCAGTAGTGCGGCTAGCGGGGGTTACGAGCAGTACTTC.

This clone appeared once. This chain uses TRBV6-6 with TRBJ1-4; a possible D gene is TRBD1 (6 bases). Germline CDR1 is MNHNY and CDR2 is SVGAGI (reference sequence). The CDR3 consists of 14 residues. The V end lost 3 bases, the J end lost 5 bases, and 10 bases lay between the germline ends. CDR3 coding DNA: TGTGCCAGCAGTTATGACAGGCCGAATGAAAAACTGTTTTTT. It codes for CASSYDRPNEKLFF.

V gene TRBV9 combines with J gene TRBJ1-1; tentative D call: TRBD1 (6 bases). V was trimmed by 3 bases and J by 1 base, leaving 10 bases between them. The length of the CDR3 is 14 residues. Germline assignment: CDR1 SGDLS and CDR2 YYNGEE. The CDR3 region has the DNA TGTGCCAGCAGCGCTCAGACAGGGAACACTGAAGCTTTCTTT. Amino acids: CASSAQTGNTEAFF.

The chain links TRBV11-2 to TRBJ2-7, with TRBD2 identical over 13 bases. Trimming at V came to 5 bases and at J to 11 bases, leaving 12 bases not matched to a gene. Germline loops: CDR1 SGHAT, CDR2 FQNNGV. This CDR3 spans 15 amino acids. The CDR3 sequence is CASSGTSGGVGRKYF. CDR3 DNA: TGTGCCAGCAGCGGTACTAGCGGGGGGGTGGGACGGAAGTACTTC.

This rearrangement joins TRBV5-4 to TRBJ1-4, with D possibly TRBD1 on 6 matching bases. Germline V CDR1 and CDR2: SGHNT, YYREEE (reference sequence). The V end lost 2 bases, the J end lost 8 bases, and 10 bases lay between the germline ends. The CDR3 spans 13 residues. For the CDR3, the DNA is TGTGCCAGCAGCTTCAGGGGTGGAGAAAAACTGTTTTTT. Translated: CASSFRGGEKLFF.

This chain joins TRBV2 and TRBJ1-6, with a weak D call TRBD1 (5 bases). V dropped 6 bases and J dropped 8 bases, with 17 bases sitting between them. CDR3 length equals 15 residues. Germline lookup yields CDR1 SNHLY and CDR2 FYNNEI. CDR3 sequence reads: CASRGRAGFYSPLHF. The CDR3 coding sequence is TGTGCCAGCAGGGGCAGGGCCGGATTTTATTCACCCCTCCACTTT.

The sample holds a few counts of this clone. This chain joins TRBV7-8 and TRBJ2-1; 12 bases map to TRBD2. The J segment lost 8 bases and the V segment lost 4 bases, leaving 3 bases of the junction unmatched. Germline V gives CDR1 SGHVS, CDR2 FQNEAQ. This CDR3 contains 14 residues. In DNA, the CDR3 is TGTGCCAGCAGCTCACTAGCGGGGGGCGATGAGCAGTTCTTC. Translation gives CASSSLAGGDEQFF.

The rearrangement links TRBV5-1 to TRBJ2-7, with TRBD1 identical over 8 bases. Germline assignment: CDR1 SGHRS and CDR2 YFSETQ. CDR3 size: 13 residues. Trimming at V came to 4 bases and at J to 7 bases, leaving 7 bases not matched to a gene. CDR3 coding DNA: TGCGCCAGCAGCCTGACAGGGGCGGAGGAGCAGTACTTC. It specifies CASSLTGAEEQYF.

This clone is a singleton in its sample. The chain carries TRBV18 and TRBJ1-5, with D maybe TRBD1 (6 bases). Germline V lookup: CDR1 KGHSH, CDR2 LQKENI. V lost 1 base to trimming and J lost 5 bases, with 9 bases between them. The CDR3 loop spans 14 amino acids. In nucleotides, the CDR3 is TGTGCCAGCTCACCACAGGGGGTTGATCAGCCCCAGCATTTT. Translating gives CASSPQGVDQPQHF.

The CDR3 region is CASSSTGPSPLHF. The CDR3 DNA reads as TGTGCCAGCAGCTCGACAGGGCCATCACCCCTCCACTTT. The chain combines TRBV7-9 with TRBJ1-6, with TRBD1 matching over 7 bases. V lost 4 bases, J lost 10 bases, and 4 bases stayed unmatched. The CDR3 is made up of 13 amino acids. From germline, CDR1 is SEHNR and CDR2 FQNEAQ (reference sequence).

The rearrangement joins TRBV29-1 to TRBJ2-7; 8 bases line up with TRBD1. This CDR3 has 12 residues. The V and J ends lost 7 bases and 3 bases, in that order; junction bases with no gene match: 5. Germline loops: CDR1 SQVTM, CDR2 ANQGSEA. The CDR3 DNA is TGCAGCGCTATTGGACAGGGCTACGAGCAGTACTTC. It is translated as CSAIGQGYEQYF.